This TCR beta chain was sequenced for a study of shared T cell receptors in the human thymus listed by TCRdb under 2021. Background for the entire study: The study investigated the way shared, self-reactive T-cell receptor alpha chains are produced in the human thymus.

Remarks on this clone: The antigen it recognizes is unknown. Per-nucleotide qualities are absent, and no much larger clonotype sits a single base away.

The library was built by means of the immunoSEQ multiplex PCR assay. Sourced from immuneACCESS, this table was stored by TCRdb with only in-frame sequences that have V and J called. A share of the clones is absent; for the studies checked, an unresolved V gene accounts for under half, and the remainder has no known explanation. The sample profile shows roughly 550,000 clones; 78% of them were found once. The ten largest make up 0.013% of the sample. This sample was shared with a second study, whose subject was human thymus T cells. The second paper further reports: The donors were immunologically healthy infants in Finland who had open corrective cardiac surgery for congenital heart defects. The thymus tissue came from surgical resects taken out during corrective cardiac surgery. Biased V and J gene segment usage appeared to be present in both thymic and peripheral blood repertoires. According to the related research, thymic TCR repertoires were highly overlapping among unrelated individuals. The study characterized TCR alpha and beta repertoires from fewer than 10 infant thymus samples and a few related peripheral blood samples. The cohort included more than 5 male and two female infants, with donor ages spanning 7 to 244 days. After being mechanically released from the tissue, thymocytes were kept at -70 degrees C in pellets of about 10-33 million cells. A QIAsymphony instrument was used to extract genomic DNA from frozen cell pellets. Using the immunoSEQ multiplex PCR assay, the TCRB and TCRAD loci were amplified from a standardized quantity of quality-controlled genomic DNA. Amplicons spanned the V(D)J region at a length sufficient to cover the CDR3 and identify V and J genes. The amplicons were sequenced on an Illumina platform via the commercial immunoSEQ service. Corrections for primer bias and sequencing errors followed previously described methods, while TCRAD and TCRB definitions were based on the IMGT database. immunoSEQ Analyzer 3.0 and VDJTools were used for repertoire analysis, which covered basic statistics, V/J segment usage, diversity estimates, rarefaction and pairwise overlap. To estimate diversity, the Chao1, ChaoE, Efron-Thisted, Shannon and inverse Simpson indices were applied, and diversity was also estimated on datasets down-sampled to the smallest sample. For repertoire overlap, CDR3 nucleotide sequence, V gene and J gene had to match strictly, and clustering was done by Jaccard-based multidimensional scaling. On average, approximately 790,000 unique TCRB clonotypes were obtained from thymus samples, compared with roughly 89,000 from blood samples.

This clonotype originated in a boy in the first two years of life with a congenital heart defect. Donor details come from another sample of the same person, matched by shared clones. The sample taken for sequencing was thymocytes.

The CDR3 protein sequence reads: CASSLSGGPNDYEQYF. In nucleotide form, the sequence is TGTGCCAGCAGTTTATCTGGGGGCCCAAATGACTACGAGCAGTACTTC. The chain was built from TRBV28 and TRBJ2-7; the best D guess is TRBD1, with 6 bases matching. Counted from cysteine to phenylalanine, this CDR3 has 16 amino acids. The DNA shown is the 48-base CDR3, in frame from base 1. The germline V gene encodes CDR1 MDHEN and CDR2 SYDVKM. A distance of 16 bases separates the germline ends of V and J, which lose 1 base and 3 bases respectively. The full variable domain, completed from the reference TRBV28 and TRBJ2-7 proteins outside the CDR3, reads DVKVTQSSRYLVKRTGEKVFLECVQDMDHENMFWYRQDPGLGLRLIYFSYDVKMKEKGDIPEGYSVSREKKERFSLILESASTNQTSMYLCASSLSGGPNDYEQYFGPGTRLTVT.